The clone carrying this T cell receptor beta chain was counted many times. The antigen is unknown. The germline CDR1 and CDR2 sequences are MNHEY and SVGEGT. V was shortened by 5 bases and J by 9 bases, with 11 bases between the two germline ends. The CDR3 runs to 12 residues. What was amplified from RNA transcripts were TCR beta CDR3 regions. The HTBI primer set drove a first-round RT-PCR of the TCR CDR3. TCRdb ran MiXCR on the multiplex PCR reads and lists one entry per CDR3 protein. Of almost 250,000 distinct CDR3 sequences listed, approximately 23% were seen once; the top ten hold about 40%. The sample comes from a study of T cells in Graves' hyperthyroidism and ophthalmopathy. Study-wide findings and caveats: A model built on 13 V-J features separated ophthalmopathy from stable hyperthyroidism. Model output signaled ophthalmopathy a median 6.5 months ahead of onset.

The chain is built from TRBV6-2 or TRBV6-3 and TRBJ2-4; TRBD2 is a possible D gene (6 bases). The clonotype was recovered from a woman in her forties with Graves' ophthalmopathy. Sample: blood. The DNA for the CDR3 is TGTGCCAGCAGTCGTTCGCGGGGCATTCAGTACTTC. Its protein product is CASSRSRGIQYF.